The next 3 T cell receptor beta chains were all read from a single sample in a study of regulatory T cells in long-lasting Graves disease. Described time point: newly diagnosed GD, antithyroid drugs for less than 3 months. From PBMCs, RNA was extracted and then used to make the TCR library. Relying on iRepertoire HTBI primers and Arm-PCR of CDR3 regions, the team built TCR beta libraries. One entry per CDR3 protein results from TCRdb running MiXCR on the multiplex PCR reads. The sample consists of approximately 540,000 distinct CDR3 sequences, around 12% of them appearing once. The same specimen was also included in a second study, on T cells in Graves' hyperthyroidism and ophthalmopathy.

Sequences were derived from peripheral blood mononuclear cells (PBMCs), sampled at new diagnosis, from a patient treated with antithyroid drugs. All receptors derive from a woman aged 25 to 39 with Graves disease.

A word on this clonotype: A much larger clone differs from this one at a single base, so this may be a read error. No conserved phenylalanine or tryptophan is present at the end of the CDR3, so a read error is the likely explanation. The chain couples TRBV28 to TRBJ1-5, with 12 bases aligning to TRBD1. J was trimmed by 3 bases and V by 5 bases; bases with no gene match: 23. CDR1 is MDHEN, CDR2 SYDVKM, per germline. This CDR3 contains 22 residues. DNA for the CDR3: TGTGCCAGCAGTCCTATAAGCTCGCGTCCGGGACAGGGGGCTGGTGTCAATCAGCCCCAGCATCTT. This encodes CASSPISSRPGQGAGVNQPQHL.

This clonotype has just a few counts. The rearrangement links TRBV6-1 to TRBJ1-1; D unresolved. Trimming removed 6 bases at V and 3 bases at J, with 20 bases between. CDR1 MNHNS and CDR2 SASEGT come from the germline V gene. The CDR3 extends over 16 amino acids. CDR3 amino acids: CASRHRKGNYDTEAFF. CDR3 DNA: TGTGCCAGCAGGCACCGAAAAGGGAATTACGACACTGAAGCTTTCTTT.

J is TRBJ2-3 and V is TRBV6-1; possibly TRBD1 or TRBD2 for D (7 bases each). V shed 6 bases and J shed 1 base, with 17 bases lying between them. Germline V gene sequence: CDR1 MNHNS, CDR2 SASEGT. This CDR3 region has 16 residues. CDR3 region: CASSQGGARRTDTQYF. Written as DNA, the CDR3 is TGTGCCAGCAGCCAGGGGGGGGCCCGACGCACAGATACGCAGTATTTT.